This TCR beta chain was recorded in a study of T-cell reconstitution after alpha-beta-depleted transplantation in children. It was with unique molecular identifiers that the TCRbeta library was prepared. TCRdb re-called the PCR reads with MiXCR, one entry per CDR3 protein. The sample lists around 50,000 distinct CDR3 sequences, about 47% seen once, with under 40% in the top ten. Study-level findings and limits: The high TCRbeta diversity at day 60 in some patients came from surviving recipient T cells and thymic progenitors. As was reported, about two months after transplant, alpha-beta T cells came from several hundred expanded graft clones. At one year after transplant, newly produced T cells mostly accounted for T-cell counts and diversity.

The V gene's germline CDR1 is MNHEY and CDR2 SVGEGT. The CDR3 runs 14 residues. Trimming removed 5 bases at V and 6 bases at J, with 14 bases between. With regard to this clonotype: Its target is not known.

This sequence originates from a boy under two years old with SCID, due to receive a stem cell transplant. Sequences were derived from peripheral blood, sampled before TCRalphabeta/CD19-depleted stem cell transplant. This rearrangement joins TRBV6-2 or TRBV6-3 to TRBJ2-1; the D gene is possibly TRBD2 (6 bases). This CDR3 reads CASSRLDPSNEQFF. The CDR3 nucleotides are TGTGCCAGCAGTCGACTAGATCCCTCCAATGAGCAGTTCTTC.